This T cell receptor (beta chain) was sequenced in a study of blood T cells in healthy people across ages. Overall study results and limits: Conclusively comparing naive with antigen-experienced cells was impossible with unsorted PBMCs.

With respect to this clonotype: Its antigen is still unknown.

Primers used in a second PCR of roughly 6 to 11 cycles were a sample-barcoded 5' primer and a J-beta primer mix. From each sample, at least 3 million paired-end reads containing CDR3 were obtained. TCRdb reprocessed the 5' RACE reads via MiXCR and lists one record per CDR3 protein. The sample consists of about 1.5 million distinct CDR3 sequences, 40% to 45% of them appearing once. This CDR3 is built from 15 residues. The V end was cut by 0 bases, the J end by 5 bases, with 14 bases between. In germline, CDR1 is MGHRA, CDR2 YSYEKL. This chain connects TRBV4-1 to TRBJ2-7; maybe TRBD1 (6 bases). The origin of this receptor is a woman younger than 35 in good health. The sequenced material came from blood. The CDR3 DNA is TGCGCCAGCAGCCAAGATCCGGCAGGGGCAAACGAGCAGTACTTC. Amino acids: CASSQDPAGANEQYF.